Listed here is a single TCR beta chain. Per the authors' pipeline: Reference gene primer amplification gave nucleated cell count estimates. The protocol was immunoSEQ multiplex PCR, while the TCRdb copy is restricted to in-frame clones and leaves out a portion. Clonal size and the V and J genes are those of that table, whereas D and trimming came from the DNA. The data contain a few hundred thousand clones, about 82% of them seen just once; the ten biggest clones take up roughly 4.6%. This specimen belongs to a study of blood T cell repertoires in COVID-19. Across the study: Acute-phase and convalescent COVID-19 samples originated in the United States, Italy and Spain. PBMCs, B-cell-depleted T cells, or T cells were the source of the cDNA or gDNA that made up the material.

The CDR3 has 13 amino acids. CDR1 is LNHDA, CDR2 SQIVND, per germline (reference sequence). Trimming stripped 7 bases from V and 4 bases from J, with 11 bases between. Sequencing input: peripheral blood. The J gene is TRBJ1-5, the V gene TRBV19; possibly TRBD1 for D (6 bases). The TCR was taken from a man aged 50-60 years with active or convalescent COVID-19. This chain's CDR3 is CASTNQGNQPQHF. CDR3 sequence (DNA): TGTGCCAGTACCAATCAGGGGAATCAGCCCCAGCATTTT. Filled out from reference TRBV19 and TRBJ1-5, the complete variable domain reads DGGITQSPKYLFRKEGQNVTLSCEQNLNHDAMYWYRQDPGQGLRLIYYSQIVNDFQKGDIAEGYSVSREKKESFPLTVTSAQKNPTAFYLCASTNQGNQPQHFGDGTRLSIL.